These T cell receptor beta chains were read from a single sample in a study of blood T cells in healthy people across ages. One entry per CDR3 protein, called by TCRdb with MiXCR from the 5' RACE reads. Among hundreds of thousands of distinct CDR3 sequences listed, 24% were seen once. The sample also formed part of further work on T cells of mothers and their children.

The sample taken for sequencing was blood. The receptors derive from a boy between 5 and 17 years old in good health. CDR3s include the opening cysteine and the closing phenylalanine or tryptophan. D genes are given only for firm matches.

d_call,v_call,j_call,cdr3_aa
TRBD1,TRBV6-6,TRBJ1-3,CASSHRGKAGNTIYF
-,TRBV7-8,TRBJ2-1,CASSLDRAGYNEQFF
TRBD2,TRBV3-1,TRBJ2-1,CASSQELAGGDEQFF
-,TRBV4-3,TRBJ1-2,CASSPGGPFYGYTF
TRBD2,TRBV27,TRBJ2-1,CASSLRGGGAYYNEQFF
TRBD1,TRBV20-1,TRBJ1-5,CSARPRQGWQPQHF
-,TRBV6-2/TRBV6-3,TRBJ2-2,CASGAAANTGELFF
-,TRBV27,-,CASSSAFDEQYF
TRBD2,TRBV2,TRBJ2-4,CASRTSGVAKNIQYF
TRBD1,TRBV27,TRBJ1-1,CASSSDRGGRTEAFF
-,TRBV9,TRBJ2-3,CASSVYALSTDTQYF
TRBD1,TRBV20-1,TRBJ1-1,CSARRRDRISNTEAFF
TRBD1,TRBV9,TRBJ2-1,CASSYRDRGYYNEQFF
-,TRBV4-2,TRBJ2-2,CASSQVTGSTGELFF
-,TRBV12-3/TRBV12-4,TRBJ1-2,CASRPGVVWYGYTF
TRBD1,TRBV7-9,TRBJ1-1,CASSPPDRGNTEAFF
TRBD2,TRBV20-1,TRBJ2-5,CSARVTSGRYQETQYF
-,TRBV20-1,TRBJ2-6,CSARDDSSGANVLTF
-,TRBV20-1,TRBJ1-1,CSARAGAENTEAFF
-,TRBV27,TRBJ2-5,CASSPNPDGTGVKQYF
TRBD2,TRBV7-9,TRBJ2-7,CASSLGTSGEVF
-,TRBV30,TRBJ2-3,CAWSPGQGKGKEGDTQYF
-,TRBV9,-,CASSVASAPYEQYF
-,TRBV7-2,TRBJ2-2,CASSKSGTNTGELFF
-,TRBV20-1,TRBJ2-3,CSASTGSDRGTQYF
TRBD2,TRBV13,TRBJ2-7,CASSLEGTSGYYEQYF
TRBD1,TRBV12-3/TRBV12-4,TRBJ1-2,CASSFLGQGYGYTF
TRBD1,TRBV7-2,TRBJ1-1,CASSRRTGRDGTEAFF
-,TRBV27,TRBJ2-1,CASRSLLSSYNEQFF
-,TRBV7-8,TRBJ2-5,CASSLGGLTGRETQYF
-,TRBV15,TRBJ2-3,CATSRDRDLRVDTQYF
TRBD1,TRBV27,TRBJ2-3,CASSPGQGRDTQYF
-,TRBV9,TRBJ1-1,CASSPRGSAGGTEAFF
-,TRBV28,TRBJ1-5,CASSFGGRDQPQHF
-,TRBV5-1,TRBJ2-7,CASQLGGVDEQYF
-,TRBV6-7,-,CASSYSCGPGEQFF
TRBD1,TRBV20-1,TRBJ2-1,CSRSTGTGSNEQFF
TRBD1,TRBV20-1,TRBJ2-4,CSARMGQNLAKNIQYF
TRBD1,TRBV6-6,TRBJ2-3,CASSPGTGVSTDTQYF